These 20 T cell receptor beta chains share one sample of origin, sequenced in a study of Ad26.COV2.S vaccination and SARS-CoV-2 variants. The repertoire was sequenced with immunoSEQ multiplex PCR; TCRdb's copy has only in-frame clones and lacks some. The profile shows about 400,000 clones, around nine tenths of them singletons. The sample's treatment: some 20 received Ad26.COV2.S at low or high dose, single or two shots; several received placebo; per-sample allocation not given. The investigators took samples on day 63 after the first vaccine or placebo injection. This specimen was peripheral blood, taken in a trial of Ad26.COV2.S vaccine versus placebo. Receptors originate from a person between 18 and 59 years old who received the Ad26.COV2.S COVID-19 vaccine or a placebo.

The genes are TRBV6-5 and TRBJ2-1; D assignment may be TRBD1 or TRBD2 (5 bases each). The CDR3 length is 14 residues. Germline loops: CDR1 MNHEY, CDR2 SVGAGI. The ends were cut back, 8 bases at V and 4 bases at J, with 15 bases in the middle. The chain's CDR3 is CASLLGPTYNEQFF. CDR3 DNA sequence: TGTGCCAGCCTTCTGGGACCAACTTACAATGAGCAGTTCTTC.

The chain carries TRBV15 and TRBJ1-1; maybe TRBD1 (6 bases). Germline lookup yields CDR1 LNHNV and CDR2 YYDKDF (reference sequence). The V gene lost 0 bases and the J gene lost 0 bases, with 11 bases spanning the gap. This CDR3 has 16 amino acids. Here the CDR3 reads CATSRDRTVMNTEAFF. The CDR3 nucleotides read TGTGCCACCAGCAGAGATCGGACAGTCATGAACACTGAAGCTTTCTTT.

As regards this clone: The identical CDR3 is also encoded by other nucleotide sequences in the sample. This chain links TRBV28 with TRBJ1-2, with TRBD1 identical over 8 bases. The ends lost 2 bases at V and 6 bases at J; junction bases unmatched: 2. CDR1 and CDR2 (germline): MDHEN, SYDVKM. The CDR3 is 13 amino acids. CDR3: CASSLQGANGYTF. The CDR3 bases are TGTGCCAGCAGTTTACAGGGGGCGAATGGCTACACCTTC.

The rearrangement uses TRBV2 and TRBJ2-1, with D possibly being TRBD2 (6 bases). Germline loops: CDR1 SNHLY, CDR2 FYNNEI. Deletions cut 8 bases from V and 4 bases from J, with 18 bases between. CDR3 size: 15 residues. The CDR3 region has the DNA TGTGCCAGCGAAAAAACCGGGACTTTTTACAATGAGCAGTTCTTC. This sequence encodes CASEKTGTFYNEQFF. The full variable domain, with the rest looked up from reference TRBV2 and TRBJ2-1, is EPEVTQTPSHQVTQMGQEVILRCVPISNHLYFYWYRQILGQKVEFLVSFYNNEISEKSEIFDDQFSVERPDGSNFTLKIRSTKLEDSAMYFCASEKTGTFYNEQFFGPGTRLTVL.

This sequence joins TRBV3-1 (or the pseudogene TRBV3-2) and TRBJ2-7; D call uncertain. The germline CDR1 and CDR2 sequences are LGHDT and YNNKEL (reference sequence). The length of the CDR3 is 17 residues. Trimming left V 0 bases short and J 6 bases short, with 21 bases between. CDR3 bases: TGTGCCAGCAGCCAAGATCCAAACTTGTTAGGTGGAGCCGAGCAGTACTTC. It codes for CASSQDPNLLGGAEQYF.

The V gene is TRBV11-1, the J gene TRBJ2-2; the D gene is possibly TRBD2 (5 bases). In germline, CDR1 is SGHAT, CDR2 FQDESV (reference sequence). The CDR3 totals 13 residues. Trimming cost V 4 bases and J 6 bases, with 9 bases left between them. Here the CDR3 DNA reads TGTGCCAGCAGCTCCGGGGTTGCCGGGGAGCTGTTTTTT. Translation: CASSSGVAGELFF.

The chain couples TRBV5-1 to TRBJ2-2; D gene ambiguous. CDR1 SGHRS and CDR2 YFSETQ come from the germline V gene. The CDR3 runs to 15 residues. V dropped 4 bases and J dropped 2 bases, with 12 bases sitting between them. The CDR3 coding sequence is TGCGCCAGCAGCCCAAGAGCGCTTAACACCGGGGAGCTGTTTTTT. Encoded protein: CASSPRALNTGELFF.

The V and J genes are TRBV19 and TRBJ2-1; 7 nucleotides agree with TRBD2. This CDR3 is built from 13 residues. From germline, CDR1 is LNHDA and CDR2 SQIVND (reference sequence). The V and J ends lost 4 bases and 6 bases, in that order; junction bases with no gene match: 3. CDR3 residues: CASSRIAGNEQFF. The CDR3 nucleotides are TGTGCCAGTAGTAGGATAGCGGGCAATGAGCAGTTCTTC. The whole variable domain, filled in from reference TRBV19 and TRBJ2-1, reads DGGITQSPKYLFRKEGQNVTLSCEQNLNHDAMYWYRQDPGQGLRLIYYSQIVNDFQKGDIAEGYSVSREKKESFPLTVTSAQKNPTAFYLCASSRIAGNEQFFGPGTRLTVL.

This chain uses TRBV5-1 with TRBJ1-4; TRBD1 is a possible D gene (6 bases). With 5 bases removed from V and 5 bases from J, the gap between germline ends came to 16 bases. From germline, CDR1 is SGHRS and CDR2 YFSETQ. The CDR3 is 15 residues long. CDR3 sequence (DNA): TGCGCCAGCAGTAATACAGGGATTAAGAATGAAAAACTGTTTTTT. This codes for CASSNTGIKNEKLFF.

The chain employs TRBV11-3 and TRBJ2-1; 14 nucleotides match TRBD2. V gave up 5 bases and J gave up 5 bases; unmatched junction bases: 14. The CDR3 spans 19 residues. Germline V gene sequence: CDR1 SGHNT, CDR2 YENEEA. The CDR3 DNA reads as TGTGCCAGCAGCCTCTCCGGGACTAGCGGGAGATGGCGCAACAATGAGCAGTTCTTC. Translated, it gives CASSLSGTSGRWRNNEQFF.

This sequence joins TRBV28 and TRBJ1-3, with D perhaps TRBD1 (5 bases). V was pared by 6 bases and J by 0 bases, with 15 bases between. Germline CDR1 and CDR2: MDHEN and SYDVKM. The CDR3 has 16 residues. The CDR3 region is CASSLGGALSGNTIYF. CDR3 DNA: TGTGCCAGCAGCTTGGGAGGGGCCCTCTCTGGAAACACCATATATTTT.

The chain is built from TRBV5-8 and TRBJ1-4; D gene uncertain. V was clipped by 4 bases and J by 0 bases, with 10 bases between them. The CDR3 extends over 15 amino acids. Looked up from germline, CDR1 is SGHTS and CDR2 is YDEGEE. CDR3 residues: CASSITLSTNEKLFF. CDR3 in DNA: TGTGCCAGCAGCATAACTCTTTCAACTAATGAAAAACTGTTTTTT.

This clone was found once. The rearrangement links TRBV2 to TRBJ2-7, with 9 bases identical to TRBD1. Germline-derived CDR1 and CDR2 are SNHLY and FYNNEI. Trimming removed 6 bases from V and 2 bases from J; junction bases left unmatched: 5. The CDR3 consists of 14 residues. DNA for the CDR3: TGTGCCAGCAGGGGGACAGGGTCTGCCTACGAGCAGTACTTC. Protein: CASRGTGSAYEQYF.

This clone was found once. The genes are TRBV7-2 and TRBJ2-1, with 7 bases matching TRBD2. With V trimmed by 2 bases and J by 3 bases, 16 bases remained unmatched. CDR3 length equals 19 residues. Germline V gene sequence: CDR1 SGHTA, CDR2 FQGNSA. The DNA of the CDR3 is TGTGCCAGCAGCTTAATAGGTAGCGGGCGCACCCCATACTACAATGAGCAGTTCTTC. Residues: CASSLIGSGRTPYYNEQFF.

This clone was detected ten times or more. The rearrangement joins TRBV5-5 to TRBJ1-5; D is possibly TRBD1 (5 bases). V lost 4 bases and J lost 6, with 20 bases in between. From germline, CDR1 is SGHKS and CDR2 YYEKEE (reference sequence). The CDR3 consists of 16 residues. Written as DNA, the CDR3 is TGTGCCAGCAGCCCTTCTGCTTGGGGGGTAGCTCAGCCCCAGCATTTT. Its protein is CASSPSAWGVAQPQHF.

The V and J genes are TRBV10-3 and TRBJ2-1, with 8 positions matching TRBD2. The trim removed 4 bases at V and 2 bases at J, leaving 13 bases unmatched. There are 18 residues in the CDR3. CDR1 ENHRY and CDR2 SYGVKD come from the germline V gene. The CDR3 here is CAISAVRGAGGAYNEQFF. The CDR3 coding sequence is TGTGCCATCAGTGCCGTCCGAGGGGCGGGAGGCGCCTACAATGAGCAGTTCTTC.

The chain carries TRBV2 and TRBJ1-1; 11 bases line up with TRBD1. The CDR3 totals 14 residues. V gave up 6 bases and J gave up 6 bases; unmatched junction bases: 6. The germline V gene has CDR1 SNHLY and CDR2 FYNNEI. The CDR3 here is CASRKGQGESEAFF. DNA of the CDR3: TGTGCCAGCAGGAAGGGACAGGGGGAGTCTGAAGCTTTCTTT.

The J gene is TRBJ2-7, the V gene TRBV4-3; possibly TRBD1 for D (5 bases). Looked up from germline, CDR1 is LGHNA and CDR2 is YSLEER. Trimming took 0 bases from V and 3 from J, leaving 18 bases between them. This CDR3 is 17 amino acids long. CDR3 bases: TGCGCCAGCAGCCAAGATCCTGATGGGGCAGGGCACTACGAGCAGTACTTC. Protein sequence: CASSQDPDGAGHYEQYF.

The V gene is TRBV15, the J gene TRBJ2-1; 8 nucleotides line up with TRBD2. This CDR3 comprises 16 residues. Germline assignment: CDR1 LNHNV and CDR2 YYDKDF (reference sequence). Unmatched junction bases numbered 4, after V lost 0 bases and J lost 3 bases. The CDR3, as DNA: TGTGCCACCAGCAGAGAAGCGGGACTAGTCTACAATGAGCAGTTCTTC. Its translation: CATSREAGLVYNEQFF.

The chain employs TRBV27 and TRBJ1-3, with D maybe TRBD1 (5 bases). Germline values: CDR1 MNHEY, CDR2 SMNVEV (reference sequence). Deletions cut 5 bases from V and 4 bases from J, with 18 bases between. There are 16 residues in the CDR3. The CDR3: CASSPRTPRSGNTIYF. The CDR3 DNA follows: TGTGCCAGCAGTCCCAGGACACCCAGAAGCGGAAACACCATATATTTT.